A single TCR beta chain is shown here with its context. No antigen is known for it. This record belongs to a study of radiotherapy plus CTLA-4 blockade in lung cancer. Across the whole study: Patients showed objective responses in around a sixth of cases and disease control in just over 30%.

Data came from immunoSEQ multiplex PCR; TCRdb stores just in-frame clones and leaves some out. The data contain tens of thousands of clones, 55% to 80% of them singletons. The CDR3 length is 14 residues. With 2 bases removed from V and 8 bases from J, the gap between germline ends came to 12 bases. From germline, CDR1 is MDHEN and CDR2 SYDVKM. In chemo-refractory metastatic non-small-cell lung cancer, patients got ipilimumab CTLA-4 blockade together with focal radiation. Study observations and caveats: Interferon-beta and early blood T cell clone dynamics reportedly predicted response best. After treatment with radiotherapy plus ipilimumab, TCR clones that came from the tumor expanded in blood.

The sequenced sample was peripheral blood, obtained from a patient treated with radiotherapy plus ipilimumab. This clonotype was sampled from a human donor with non-small cell lung cancer who had a complete response to radiotherapy plus ipilimumab. The genes are TRBV28 and TRBJ1-4, with D tentatively TRBD1 (6 bases). CDR3 residues: CASSLQGIQEKLFF. The CDR3 bases are TGTGCCAGCAGTTTACAGGGGATACAGGAAAAACTGTTTTTT.